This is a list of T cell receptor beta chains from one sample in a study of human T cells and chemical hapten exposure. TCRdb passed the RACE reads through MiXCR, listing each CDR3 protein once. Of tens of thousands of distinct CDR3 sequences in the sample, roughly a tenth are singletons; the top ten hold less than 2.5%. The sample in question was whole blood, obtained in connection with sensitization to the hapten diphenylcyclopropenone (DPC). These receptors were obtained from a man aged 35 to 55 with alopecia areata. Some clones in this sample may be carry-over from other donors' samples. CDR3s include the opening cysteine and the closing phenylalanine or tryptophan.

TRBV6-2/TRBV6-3,CASSYSGYTGTQYF
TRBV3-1,CASSQMTSGVGGQFF
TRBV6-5,CASSPQGDEAFF
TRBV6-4,CASSYDLRNEQFF
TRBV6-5,CASSYRRAGGPVNEQYF
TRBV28,CASSAGGGGNEQFF
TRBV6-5,CASSYRGRGISPLHF
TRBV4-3,CASSPGAADNEQFF
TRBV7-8,CASSLARVREVDQPQHF
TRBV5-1,CASSHGQGEEKLFF
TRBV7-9,CASSSTPGTGGEQFF
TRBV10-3,CAISARLPRLELAKNIQYF
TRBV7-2,CASSPGLAGGYEQFF
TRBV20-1,CSARRGNEKLFF
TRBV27,CASSNTIGSHGYTF
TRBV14,CASSPSRLEIILYEQYF
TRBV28,CASSFRQSYGYTF
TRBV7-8,CASSPDGLSSGANVLTF
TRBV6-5,CASSYAGQGREQYF
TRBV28,CASSRWDSEAFF
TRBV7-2,CASSLASGRTDTQYF
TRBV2,CASTGGGSTNEKLFF
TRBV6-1,CASSVLGQNTDTQYF
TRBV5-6,CASSLRVKDTQYF
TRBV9,CASSVGGANSGNTIYF
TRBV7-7,CASSKRLDYPYNEQFF
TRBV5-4,CASSSPGQGAETQYF
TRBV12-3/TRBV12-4,CASRVGAGVGDEQFF
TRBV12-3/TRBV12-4,CASSLTGVQPQHF
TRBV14,CASSQFHITSGRADFASYEQYF
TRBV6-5,CASSYEQAATNEKLFF
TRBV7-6,CASSSTKGLRANVLTF
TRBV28,CASSLMAGYTF
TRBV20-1,CSASLLGEQYF
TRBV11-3,CASSARSESYNEQFF
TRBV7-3,CASSLFADSYNEQFF
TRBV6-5,CASSYQPPNSGNSPLHF
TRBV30,CAWSLQNWNTGEQYF
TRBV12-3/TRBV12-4,CASATDTQYF
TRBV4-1,CASSKLTGVGDTQYF
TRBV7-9,CASSLEVSNEKLFF
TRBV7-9,CASSPKVQGAAGNTIYF